The sample holds a few counts of the clone carrying this TCR delta chain. The antigen is undetermined. Trimming took 0 bases from V and 0 from J, leaving 23 bases between them. Germline V gene lookup returns CDR1 TSWWSYY and CDR2 QGS. The CDR3 loop spans 20 amino acids. This sample stems from a study of Vδ1+ human thymocytes. Findings and limits, study-wide: Thymic TRG and TRD repertoires appeared highly polyclonal, with Gaussian CDR3 length distributions.

Extracted RNA was reverse transcribed into cDNA. The CDR3 regions were amplified by multiplex PCR from V-gene primers to a constant-region primer. TCRdb re-called clones from the multiplex PCR reads using CATT. Among around 20,000 delta-chain clones listed, over 7% were seen once. The chain carries TRDV1 and TRDJ1; D gene uncertain. The TCR comes from a child younger than two who had congenital heart surgery. The sequenced sample was Vdelta1+ gamma-delta thymocytes from the thymus. As to subset: FACS-sorted CD3+ TCRalphabeta- TCRVdelta1+ TCRVdelta2- thymocytes. The CDR3 bases are TGTGCTCTTGGGGAACTAGTAGTGGACCCCCCCGCAACGTACACCGATAAACTCATCTTT. Translated, it gives CALGELVVDPPATYTDKLIF.